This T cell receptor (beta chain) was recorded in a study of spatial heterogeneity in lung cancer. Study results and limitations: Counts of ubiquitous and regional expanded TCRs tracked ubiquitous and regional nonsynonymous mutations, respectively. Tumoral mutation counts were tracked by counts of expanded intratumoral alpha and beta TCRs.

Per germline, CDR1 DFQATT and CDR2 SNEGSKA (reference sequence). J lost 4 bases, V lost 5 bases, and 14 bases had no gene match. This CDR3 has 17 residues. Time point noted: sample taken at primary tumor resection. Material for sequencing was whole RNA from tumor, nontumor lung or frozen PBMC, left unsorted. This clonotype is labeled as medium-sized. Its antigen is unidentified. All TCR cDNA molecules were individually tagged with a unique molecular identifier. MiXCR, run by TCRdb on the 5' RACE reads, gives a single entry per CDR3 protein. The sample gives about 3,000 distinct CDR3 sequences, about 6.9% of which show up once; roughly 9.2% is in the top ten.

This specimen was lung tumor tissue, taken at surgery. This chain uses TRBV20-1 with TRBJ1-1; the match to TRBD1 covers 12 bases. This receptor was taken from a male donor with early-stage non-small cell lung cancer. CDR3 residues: CSARPRDRGLASTEAFF. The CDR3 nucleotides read TGCAGTGCTCGTCCCCGGGACAGGGGGCTGGCGAGCACTGAAGCTTTCTTT.